A single sample gave rise to the 18 T cell receptor beta chains below, sequenced in a study of cytomegalovirus exposure and HLA in healthy donors. Primers for the PCR totalled 60 Vbeta and 13 Jbeta. Assay used: immunoSEQ multiplex PCR; TCRdb lists only in-frame clones, some missing. The top ten hold more than 7% of the sample, which has under 80,000 clones, roughly 76% seen once. The sequenced sample was PBMCs. Source of these receptors: a woman aged 40-49 years in good health and CMV-seronegative.

The chain is built from TRBV6-4 and TRBJ2-1; TRBD2 matches at 9 bases. CDR1 MRHNA and CDR2 SNTAGT come from the germline V gene. The CDR3 runs 15 residues. The junction had 9 bases not matched to a gene; V was cut back by 6 bases and J by 6 bases. The CDR3 is CASSPLAGKPNEQFF. The CDR3 region has the DNA TGTGCCAGCAGCCCCCTAGCGGGGAAACCCAATGAGCAGTTCTTC.

CDR3 coding DNA: TGTGCCAGCAGCTTAGGCAGTAGGGGAATGATTAGCAATCAGCCCCAGCATTTT. Amino acids: CASSLGSRGMISNQPQHF. This rearrangement joins TRBV7-9 to TRBJ1-5; D may be TRBD1 (5 bases). The ends were cut back, 1 base at V and 0 bases at J, with 16 bases in the middle. The CDR3 loop spans 18 amino acids. The germline gives CDR1 SEHNR, CDR2 FQNEAQ (reference sequence).

The chain uses TRBV6-1 and TRBJ2-6; tentatively, D is TRBD2 (5 bases). Germline CDR1 MNHNS, CDR2 SASEGT. The CDR3 totals 14 residues. The V end lost 7 bases, the J end lost 2 bases, and 9 bases lay between the germline ends. CDR3 nucleotides: TGTGCCAGCACGAGGGTGGCTGGGGCCAACGTCCTGACTTTC. Its translation: CASTRVAGANVLTF.

This chain connects TRBV19 to TRBJ1-5, with TRBD1 as a possible D gene (6 bases). V gave up 5 bases and J gave up 2 bases, with 19 bases separating them. The germline V gene encodes CDR1 LNHDA and CDR2 SQIVND (reference sequence). The CDR3 extends over 17 amino acids. Here the CDR3 reads CASSVDSEVRGNQPQHF. In DNA, the CDR3 is TGTGCCAGTAGTGTGGACAGTGAGGTACGGGGCAATCAGCCCCAGCATTTT.

This clone showed up just a few times. V usage is TRBV10-3 and J usage is TRBJ1-3; D not resolved. Germline V gene lookup returns CDR1 ENHRY and CDR2 SYGVKD. This CDR3 is 14 amino acids long. The V end lost 10 bases, the J end lost 0 bases, and 13 bases lay between the germline ends. CDR3 DNA: TGTGCCACCGGAGCGGCTAGCTCTGGAAACACCATATATTTT. Translation: CATGAASSGNTIYF.

V is TRBV2 and J is TRBJ2-7; 7 nucleotides match TRBD2. The CDR3 extends over 15 amino acids. CDR1 is SNHLY, CDR2 FYNNEI, per germline. Losses at the gene ends were 7 bases for V and 4 bases for J; bases not matched to a gene: 13. CDR3 coding DNA: TGTGCCAGCACAAGCGGGGTTCTTTCGGGGTACGAGCAGTACTTC. Amino acid sequence: CASTSGVLSGYEQYF.

The chain joins TRBV7-9 to TRBJ2-7; D may be TRBD1 (6 bases). Trimming took 2 bases from V and 1 from J, leaving 15 bases between them. The CDR3 is 16 residues long. Germline CDR1 and CDR2: SEHNR and FQNEAQ (reference sequence). For the CDR3, the DNA is TGTGCCAGCAGCTTATCAGCAGCCACAGGGTCCTACGAGCAGTACTTC. Amino acid sequence: CASSLSAATGSYEQYF.

There are a few counts of this clone. The rearrangement joins TRBV7-8 to TRBJ1-5; D is ambiguous. This CDR3 region has 13 residues. Germline-derived CDR1 and CDR2 are SGHVS and FQNEAQ. V lost 1 base, J lost 4 bases, and 5 bases lay in between. As DNA, the CDR3 is TGTGCCAGCAGCTTAGGAGTGAATCAGCCCCAGCATTTT. It translates to CASSLGVNQPQHF. The full variable domain, with the rest looked up from reference TRBV7-8 and TRBJ1-5, is GAGVSQSPRYKVAKRGQDVALRCDPISGHVSLFWYQQALGQGPEFLTYFQNEAQLDKSGLPSDRFFAERPEGSVSTLKIQRTQQEDSAVYLCASSLGVNQPQHFGDGTRLSIL.

The V and J genes are TRBV6-1 and TRBJ1-5, with D hard to call. V was cut by 0 bases and J by 7 bases, with 7 bases left in between. The CDR3 spans 13 residues. In germline, CDR1 is MNHNS, CDR2 SASEGT. The CDR3 loop is CASSEASRQPQHF. The CDR3 nucleotides are TGTGCCAGCAGTGAAGCGTCCCGGCAGCCCCAGCATTTT.

V and J are TRBV5-3 and TRBJ2-7; D possibly corresponds to TRBD1 (6 bases). TRBV5-3 is reported as an ORF; its role is uncertain. The V gene lost 3 bases and the J gene lost 5 bases, with 24 bases spanning the gap. This CDR3 spans 17 amino acids. CDR3 sequence reads: CARSSSRLQGVMDEQYF. The CDR3 coding sequence is TGTGCCAGAAGCTCCTCCCGTTTACAGGGAGTTATGGACGAGCAGTACTTC.

The chain uses TRBV7-3 and TRBJ2-1; 8 bases agree with TRBD2. Trimming removed 7 bases from V and 2 bases from J; junction bases left unmatched: 16. The germline V gene has CDR1 SGHTA and CDR2 FQGTGA. The CDR3 runs to 18 residues. DNA for the CDR3: TGTGCCAGCAAGAGGAGGAGAAGAGCGGGAGTTGCCTACAATGAGCAGTTCTTC. This gives the protein CASKRRRRAGVAYNEQFF.

About this clone itself: Other nucleotide sequences from this sample produce the same CDR3. The V and J genes are TRBV19 and TRBJ2-7, with D perhaps matching TRBD2 (5 bases). Germline V gene lookup returns CDR1 LNHDA and CDR2 SQIVND (reference sequence). This CDR3 is 13 amino acids long. V was pared by 6 bases and J by 0 bases, with 9 bases between. CDR3 residues: CASSRDISYEQYF. The CDR3 DNA is TGTGCCAGTAGCCGGGATATCTCCTACGAGCAGTACTTC.

The chain couples TRBV20-1 to TRBJ2-1, with no clear D. Trimming shortened V by 4 bases and J by 8 bases, and 6 bases separated the two germline ends. Germline lookup yields CDR1 DFQATT and CDR2 SNEGSKA (reference sequence). This CDR3 is built from 10 residues. The CDR3 DNA is TGCAGTGCTAATGGGCATGAGCAGTTCTTC. Its protein product is CSANGHEQFF.

The chain is built from TRBV19 and TRBJ1-2; D is undetermined. The V end lost 3 bases, the J end lost 2 bases, and 4 bases lay between the germline ends. This CDR3 spans 12 amino acids. The V gene's germline CDR1 is LNHDA and CDR2 SQIVND (reference sequence). In DNA form, the CDR3 reads TGTGCCAGTAGTATCCGGAACTATGGCTACACCTTC. It translates to CASSIRNYGYTF.

V and J are TRBV7-6 and TRBJ2-2; the D is unclear. The CDR3 has 15 amino acids. Deletions cut 5 bases from V and 1 base from J, with 11 bases between. Looked up from germline, CDR1 is SGHVS and CDR2 is FNYEAQ. CDR3: CASSRLPGNTGELFF. For the CDR3, the DNA is TGTGCCAGCAGCCGCCTCCCGGGGAACACCGGGGAGCTGTTTTTT.

The chain uses TRBV4-1 and TRBJ1-1; D gene ambiguous. The CDR3 is 15 amino acids. V lost 3 bases, J lost 0 bases, and 11 bases lay in between. Germline loops: CDR1 MGHRA, CDR2 YSYEKL. The CDR3 region has the DNA TGCGCCAGCAGCCAGGTCCTCTCTATGAACACTGAAGCTTTCTTT. Amino acid sequence: CASSQVLSMNTEAFF.

CDR3 sequence reads: CASSQIAGAYNEQFF. DNA of the CDR3: TGCGCCAGCAGCCAAATAGCGGGAGCTTACAATGAGCAGTTCTTC. The chain carries TRBV4-3 and TRBJ2-1, with TRBD2 matching over 9 bases. There are 15 residues in the CDR3. CDR1 and CDR2 (germline): LGHNA, YSLEER. Trimming removed 2 bases from V and 4 bases from J; junction bases left unmatched: 3.

V gene TRBV7-2 combines with J gene TRBJ2-5, with TRBD1 identical over 9 bases. The junction had 13 bases not matched to a gene; V was cut back by 2 bases and J by 3 bases. CDR1 SGHTA and CDR2 FQGNSA come from the germline V gene. The CDR3 is made up of 18 amino acids. CDR3 sequence reads: CASSLSLRVRQGEETQYF. The CDR3 DNA reads as TGTGCCAGCAGCTTATCACTCCGCGTAAGACAGGGGGAAGAGACCCAGTACTTC.